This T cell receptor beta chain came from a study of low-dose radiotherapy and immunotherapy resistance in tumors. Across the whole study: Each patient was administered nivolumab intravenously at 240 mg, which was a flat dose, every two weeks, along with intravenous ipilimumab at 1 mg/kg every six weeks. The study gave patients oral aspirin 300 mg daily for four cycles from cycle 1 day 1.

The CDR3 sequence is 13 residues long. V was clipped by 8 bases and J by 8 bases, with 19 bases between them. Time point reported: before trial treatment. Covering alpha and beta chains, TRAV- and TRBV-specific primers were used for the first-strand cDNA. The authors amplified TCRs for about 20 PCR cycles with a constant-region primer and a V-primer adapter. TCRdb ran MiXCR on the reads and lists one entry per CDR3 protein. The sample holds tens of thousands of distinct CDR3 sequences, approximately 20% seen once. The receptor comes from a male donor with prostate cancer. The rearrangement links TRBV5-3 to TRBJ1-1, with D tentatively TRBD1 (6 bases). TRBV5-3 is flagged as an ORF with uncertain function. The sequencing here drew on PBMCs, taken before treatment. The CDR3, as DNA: TGTGCCAGCAGCACGGGGGGGCCAAGGGAAGCTTTCTTT. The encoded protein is CASSTGGPREAFF.